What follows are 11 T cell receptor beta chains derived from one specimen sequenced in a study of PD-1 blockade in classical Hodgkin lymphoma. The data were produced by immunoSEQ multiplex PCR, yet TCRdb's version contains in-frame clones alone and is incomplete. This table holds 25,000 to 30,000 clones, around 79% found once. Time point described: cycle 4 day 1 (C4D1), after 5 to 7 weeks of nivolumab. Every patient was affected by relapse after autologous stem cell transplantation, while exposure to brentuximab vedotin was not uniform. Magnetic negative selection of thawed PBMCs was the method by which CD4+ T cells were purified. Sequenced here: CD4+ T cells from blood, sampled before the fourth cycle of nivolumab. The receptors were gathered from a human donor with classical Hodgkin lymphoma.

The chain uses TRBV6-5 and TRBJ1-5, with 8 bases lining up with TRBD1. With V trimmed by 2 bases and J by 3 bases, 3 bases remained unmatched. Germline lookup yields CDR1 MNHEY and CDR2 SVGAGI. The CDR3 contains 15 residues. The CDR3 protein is CASSYGQGNNQPQHF. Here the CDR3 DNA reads TGTGCCAGCAGTTACGGACAGGGCAACAATCAGCCCCAGCATTTT.

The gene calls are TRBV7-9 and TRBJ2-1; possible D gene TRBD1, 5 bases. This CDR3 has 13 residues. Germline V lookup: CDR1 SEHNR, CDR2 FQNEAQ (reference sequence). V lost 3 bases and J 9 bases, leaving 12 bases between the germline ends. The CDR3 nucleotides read TGTGCCAGCAGCTTCTTTGACCAGGGTGAGCAGTTCTTC. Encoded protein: CASSFFDQGEQFF. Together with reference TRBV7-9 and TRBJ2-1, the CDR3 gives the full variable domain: DTGVSQNPRHKITKRGQNVTFRCDPISEHNRLYWYRQTLGQGPEFLTYFQNEAQLEKSRLLSDRFSAERPKGSFSTLEIQRTEQGDSAMYLCASSFFDQGEQFFGPGTRLTVL.

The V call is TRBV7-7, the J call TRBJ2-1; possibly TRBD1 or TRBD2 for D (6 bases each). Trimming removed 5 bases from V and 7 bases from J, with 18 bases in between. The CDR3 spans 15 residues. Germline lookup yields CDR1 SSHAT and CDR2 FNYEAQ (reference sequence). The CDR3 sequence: CASSERGAGWNEQFF. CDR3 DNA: TGTGCCAGCAGCGAGAGGGGGGCGGGGTGGAATGAGCAGTTCTTC.

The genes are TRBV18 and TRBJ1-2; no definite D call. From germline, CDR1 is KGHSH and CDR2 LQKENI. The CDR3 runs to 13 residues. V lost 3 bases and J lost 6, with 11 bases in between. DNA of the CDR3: TGTGCCAGCTCACCTGACCAAGAGAATGGCTACACCTTC. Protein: CASSPDQENGYTF.

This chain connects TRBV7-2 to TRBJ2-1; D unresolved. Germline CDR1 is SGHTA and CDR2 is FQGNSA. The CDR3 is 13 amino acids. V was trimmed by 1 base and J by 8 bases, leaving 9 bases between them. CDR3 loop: CASSLGVVYEQFF. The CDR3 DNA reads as TGTGCCAGCAGCTTAGGGGTTGTGTATGAGCAGTTCTTC.

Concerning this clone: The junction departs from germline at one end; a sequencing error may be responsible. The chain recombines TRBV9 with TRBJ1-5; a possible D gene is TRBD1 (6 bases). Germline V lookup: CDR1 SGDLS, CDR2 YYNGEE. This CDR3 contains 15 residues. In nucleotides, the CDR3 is TGTGCCAGCAACGTAGGGGGGAGTAGCAATCAGCCCCAGCATTTT. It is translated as CASNVGGSSNQPQHF.

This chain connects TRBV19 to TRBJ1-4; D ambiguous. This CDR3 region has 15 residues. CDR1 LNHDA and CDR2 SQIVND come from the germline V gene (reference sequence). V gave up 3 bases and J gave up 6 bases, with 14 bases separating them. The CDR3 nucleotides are TGTGCCAGTAGTATGAGGCCTAACCGATATGAAAAACTGTTTTTT. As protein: CASSMRPNRYEKLFF.

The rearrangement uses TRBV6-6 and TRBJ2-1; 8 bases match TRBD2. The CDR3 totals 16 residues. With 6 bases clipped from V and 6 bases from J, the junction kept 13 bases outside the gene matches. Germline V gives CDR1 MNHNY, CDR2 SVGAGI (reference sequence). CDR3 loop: CASRGPRGSGANEQFF. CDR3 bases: TGTGCCAGCAGGGGGCCTCGGGGTAGCGGGGCCAATGAGCAGTTCTTC.

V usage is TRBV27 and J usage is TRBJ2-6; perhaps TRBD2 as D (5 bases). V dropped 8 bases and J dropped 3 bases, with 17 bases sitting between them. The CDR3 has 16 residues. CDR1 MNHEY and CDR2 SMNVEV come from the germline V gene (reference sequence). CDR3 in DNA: TGTGCCAGCGCGACACGAGGGATTAGTGGGGCCAACGTCCTGACTTTC. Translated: CASATRGISGANVLTF.

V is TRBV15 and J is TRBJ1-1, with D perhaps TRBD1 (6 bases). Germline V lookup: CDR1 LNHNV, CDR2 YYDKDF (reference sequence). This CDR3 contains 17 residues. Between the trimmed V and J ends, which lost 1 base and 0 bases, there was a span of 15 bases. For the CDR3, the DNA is TGTGCCACCAGCAGAGTGGTAGGACAGACCATGAACACTGAAGCTTTCTTT. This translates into CATSRVVGQTMNTEAFF.

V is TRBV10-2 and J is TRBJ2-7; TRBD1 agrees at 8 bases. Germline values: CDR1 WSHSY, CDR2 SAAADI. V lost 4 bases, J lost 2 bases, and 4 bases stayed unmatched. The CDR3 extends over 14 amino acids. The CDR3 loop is CASSGQGNAYEQYF. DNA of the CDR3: TGCGCCAGCAGTGGACAGGGGAATGCCTACGAGCAGTACTTC.